This T cell receptor beta chain emerged from a study of coeliac disease. As for the study in general: Coeliac patients had active, refractory type I, or gluten-free-diet-controlled disease. Without high-resolution HLA typing, biased TRBV7-2 usage was examined as a proof of principle. Findings and caveats of the study: According to the authors, this method cannot detect gliadin-specific T cells in an unbiased way. Most TRB amino acid sequences occurred in only one sample.

On this clone: Its antigen is unknown.

Using immunoSEQ multiplex PCR, the repertoire was profiled, and TCRdb retains in-frame clones only, with some absent. The repertoire holds around 3,500 clones, approximately 70% seen once, with around 14% in the top ten. V lost 0 bases and J 5 bases, leaving 6 bases between the germline ends. Per germline, CDR1 SGHRS and CDR2 YFSETQ. CDR3 length: 13 amino acids. This receptor was taken from a young man with celiac disease on a gluten-free diet. The rearrangement links TRBV5-1 to TRBJ2-4; D gene uncertain. Sequencing used intraepithelial lymphocytes from the gut. This CDR3 is CASSLAVENIQYF. The CDR3 DNA is TGCGCCAGCAGCTTGGCAGTCGAAAACATTCAGTACTTC.